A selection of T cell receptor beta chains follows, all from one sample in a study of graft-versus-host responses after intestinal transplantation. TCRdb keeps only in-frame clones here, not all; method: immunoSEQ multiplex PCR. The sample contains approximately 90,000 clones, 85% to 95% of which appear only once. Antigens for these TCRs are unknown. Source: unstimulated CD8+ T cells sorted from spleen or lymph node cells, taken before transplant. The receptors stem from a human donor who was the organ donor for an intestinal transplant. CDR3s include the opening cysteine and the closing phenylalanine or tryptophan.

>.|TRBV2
CASSSLGGRGTLYEQYF
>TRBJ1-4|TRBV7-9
CASSLDTTNEKLFF
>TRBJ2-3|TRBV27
CASSRDSHTDTQYF
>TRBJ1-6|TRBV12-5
CASGLSSNRGQSPLHF
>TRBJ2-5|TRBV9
CASRLTGGPQETQYF
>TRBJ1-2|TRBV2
CASFAGQLYGYTF
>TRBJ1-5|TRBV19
CASSIEDKNQPQHF
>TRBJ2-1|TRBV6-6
CASSGFRGRLNEQFF
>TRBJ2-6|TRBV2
CASSPGSGGWTGANVLTF
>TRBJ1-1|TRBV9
CASSVGQGVMNTEAFF
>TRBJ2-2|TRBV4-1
CASSQVLADANTGELFF
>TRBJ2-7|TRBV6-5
CASSPGTGGHEQYF
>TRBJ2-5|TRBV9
CASSVGLTGQETQYF